Shown below are 10 T cell receptor beta chains from a single sample sequenced in a study of T cell responses to AZD1222 COVID-19 vaccine. TCRdb keeps only in-frame clones here, not all; method: immunoSEQ multiplex PCR. The table lists some 140,000 clones, about 80% of them singletons. Specimen: peripheral blood, collected on day 0 of AZD1222 vaccination. Receptors originate from an adult in good health.

The chain recombines TRBV5-1 with TRBJ1-3; a possible D gene is TRBD1 (5 bases). Germline V lookup: CDR1 SGHRS, CDR2 YFSETQ. This CDR3 has 16 amino acids. Trimming took off 4 bases at V and 0 bases at J, with 14 bases between the two ends. The CDR3: CASSPGLLSSGNTIYF. The CDR3 bases are TGCGCCAGCAGCCCGGGACTCCTGAGCTCTGGAAACACCATATATTTT.

The chain has TRBV5-1 and TRBJ1-4; 11 nucleotides agree with TRBD1. V lost 4 bases to trimming and J lost 7 bases; unmatched junction nucleotides: 9. The CDR3 extends over 16 amino acids. Per germline, CDR1 SGHRS and CDR2 YFSETQ. The chain's CDR3 is CASSPGTGGKGEKLFF. The CDR3 nucleotides are TGCGCCAGCAGCCCGGGGACAGGGGGAAAGGGTGAAAAACTGTTTTTT. Supplemented by reference TRBV5-1 and TRBJ1-4, the full variable domain reads KAGVTQTPRYLIKTRGQQVTLSCSPISGHRSVSWYQQTPGQGLQFLFEYFSETQRNKGNFPGRFSGRQFSNSRSEMNVSTLELGDSALYLCASSPGTGGKGEKLFFGSGTQLSVL.

The J gene is TRBJ1-6, the V gene TRBV5-1; 7 positions agree with TRBD1. The CDR3 is 15 residues long. J was trimmed by 6 bases and V by 2 bases; bases with no gene match: 5. The germline gives CDR1 SGHRS, CDR2 YFSETQ. The CDR3 loop is CASSFRGDSNSPLHF. The DNA of the CDR3 is TGCGCCAGCAGCTTTCGAGGGGACAGTAATTCACCCCTCCACTTT.

The chain joins TRBV7-9 to TRBJ2-3; the D call may be TRBD1 or TRBD2 (5 bases each). From germline, CDR1 is SEHNR and CDR2 FQNEAQ (reference sequence). The CDR3 has 19 amino acids. The germline V and J ends were trimmed by 5 bases and 8 bases, with 32 bases remaining between them. The CDR3: CASSHPNTPVGPRRTTQYF. CDR3 DNA: TGTGCCAGCAGCCACCCTAATACGCCGGTGGGACCCCGGAGGACTACGCAGTATTTT. Using reference TRBV7-9 and TRBJ2-3 for the parts outside the CDR3, the full variable domain is DTGVSQNPRHKITKRGQNVTFRCDPISEHNRLYWYRQTLGQGPEFLTYFQNEAQLEKSRLLSDRFSAERPKGSFSTLEIQRTEQGDSAMYLCASSHPNTPVGPRRTTQYFGPGTRLTVL.

The gene calls are TRBV29-1 and TRBJ1-4; 7 nucleotides agree with TRBD1. Germline trimming cut 7 bases from V and 5 bases from J; bases unmatched to any gene: 7. Germline V gene data show CDR1 as SQVTM and CDR2 as ANQGSEA. The CDR3 sequence is 13 residues long. The CDR3: CSASTGRNEKLFF. CDR3 coding DNA: TGCAGCGCCTCGACAGGGCGCAATGAAAAACTGTTTTTT.

The chain combines TRBV6-5 with TRBJ1-1; D is perhaps TRBD1 (6 bases). Deletions cut 2 bases from V and 4 bases from J, with 11 bases between. This CDR3 has 14 amino acids. The germline V gene encodes CDR1 MNHEY and CDR2 SVGAGI. In nucleotides, the CDR3 is TGTGCCAGCAGTTACGAATACAGGGTCACTGAAGCTTTCTTT. Encoded protein: CASSYEYRVTEAFF.

This chain links TRBV11-2 with TRBJ1-2; D is possibly TRBD1 (5 bases). The CDR3 is 14 amino acids. V was shortened by 1 base and J by 7 bases, with 13 bases between the two germline ends. CDR1 SGHAT and CDR2 FQNNGV come from the germline V gene. CDR3 nucleotides: TGTGCCAGCAGCTTAGTTGGGGCCCCGGGTGGCTACACCTTC. Translation gives CASSLVGAPGGYTF.

The chain links TRBV18 to TRBJ1-2; D might be TRBD1 (5 bases). This CDR3 is 15 amino acids long. Germline V gene data show CDR1 as KGHSH and CDR2 as LQKENI. The ends were cut back, 2 bases at V and 2 bases at J, with 12 bases in the middle. CDR3 sequence (DNA): TGTGCCAGCTCACCAGGGCAGGGCGTGAACTATGGCTACACCTTC. Residues: CASSPGQGVNYGYTF.

This clone has only a few counts. The sample carries other DNA sequences with the same CDR3. The rearrangement joins TRBV12-5 to TRBJ1-1; D unresolved. The CDR3 has 11 residues. CDR1 and CDR2 (germline): LGHNT, FRNRAP. V lost 1 base and J lost 5, with 2 bases in between. The CDR3: CASGLGTEAFF. In DNA, the CDR3 is TGTGCTAGTGGTTTGGGGACTGAAGCTTTCTTT. Based on the CDR3 plus reference TRBV12-5 and TRBJ1-1, the full variable domain is DARVTQTPRHKVTEMGQEVTMRCQPILGHNTVFWYRQTMMQGLELLAYFRNRAPLDDSGMPKDRFSAEMPDATLATLKIQPSEPRDSAVYFCASGLGTEAFFGQGTRLTVV.

The J gene is TRBJ2-2, the V gene TRBV5-1; no clear D. Germline V lookup: CDR1 SGHRS, CDR2 YFSETQ. Trimming took off 4 bases at V and 1 base at J, with 8 bases between the two ends. CDR3 length: 14 residues. The CDR3 loop is CASSGQLNTGELFF. Written as DNA, the CDR3 is TGCGCCAGCAGCGGGCAGTTGAACACCGGGGAGCTGTTTTTT.